These T cell receptor beta chains were read from a single sample in a study of T cells in Graves' hyperthyroidism and ophthalmopathy. One entry per CDR3 protein, called by TCRdb with MiXCR from the multiplex PCR reads. The sample has 400,000 or so distinct CDR3 sequences, about 14% seen once. Material for sequencing was blood. These receptors originate from a woman aged 25 to 39 with Graves' ophthalmopathy. The CDR3 runs from the conserved cysteine through the conserved F or W. A D gene is named only where the DNA matches it firmly. Only some rows state a clone size, as once, few, many or a class for expanded clones.

abundance: many; d_gene: -; j_gene: TRBJ2-7; v_gene: TRBV12-5; CDR3aa: CASGEQWGRRHTAYEQYF; CDR3nt: TGTGCTAGTGGGGAACAGTGGGGGCGCCGACATACTGCCTACGAGCAGTACTTC
abundance: many; d_gene: -; j_gene: TRBJ1-1; v_gene: TRBV6-1; CDR3aa: CASSAYSPPPFF; CDR3nt: TGTGCCAGCAGTGCCTACAGTCCCCCGCCTTTCTTT
abundance: few; d_gene: TRBD2; j_gene: TRBJ2-7; v_gene: TRBV4-1; CDR3aa: CASSQGTSGGSYEQYF; CDR3nt: TGCGCCAGCAGCCAGGGGACTAGCGGGGGTTCCTACGAGCAGTACTTC
abundance: -; d_gene: TRBD1; j_gene: TRBJ2-3; v_gene: TRBV28; CDR3aa: CASSPGQGGSDTQYF; CDR3nt: TGTGCCAGCAGCCCTGGACAGGGCGGGTCAGATACGCAGTATTTT
abundance: many; d_gene: -; j_gene: TRBJ1-2; v_gene: TRBV6-1; CDR3aa: CASSVLDQVGGYTF; CDR3nt: TGTGCCAGCAGTGTCCTCGACCAGGTCGGCGGCTACACCTTC
abundance: few; d_gene: -; j_gene: TRBJ1-3; v_gene: TRBV7-2; CDR3aa: CASSSTHLPLGNTIYF; CDR3nt: TGTGCCAGCAGCTCCACCCACTTGCCCCTAGGAAACACCATATATTTT
abundance: many; d_gene: TRBD2; j_gene: TRBJ2-5; v_gene: TRBV14; CDR3aa: CASSQSSGGTQYF; CDR3nt: TGTGCCAGCAGCCAAAGCTCGGGGGGGACCCAGTACTTC
abundance: -; d_gene: -; j_gene: TRBJ2-3; v_gene: TRBV7-2; CDR3aa: CASSFRDPRDTQYF; CDR3nt: TGTGCCAGCAGCTTCCGGGACCCTAGGGATACGCAGTATTTT
abundance: -; d_gene: -; j_gene: TRBJ1-6; v_gene: TRBV12-3/TRBV12-4; CDR3aa: CASSSRGLSNSPLHF; CDR3nt: TGTGCCAGCAGTTCCCGGGGACTGAGTAATTCACCCCTCCACTTT
abundance: many; d_gene: -; j_gene: TRBJ1-1; v_gene: TRBV20-1; CDR3aa: CSARVPGTEAFF; CDR3nt: TGCAGTGCTAGAGTTCCCGGGACTGAAGCTTTCTTT
abundance: many; d_gene: TRBD1; j_gene: TRBJ1-5; v_gene: TRBV6-2/TRBV6-3; CDR3aa: CASSWTGGVRQPQHF; CDR3nt: TGTGCCAGCAGTTGGACAGGGGGTGTTCGTCAGCCCCAGCATTTT
abundance: few; d_gene: -; j_gene: TRBJ2-6; v_gene: TRBV10-1; CDR3aa: CASAPAGSGANVLTF; CDR3nt: TGCGCCAGCGCTCCGGCGGGGTCTGGGGCCAACGTCCTGACTTTC
abundance: many; d_gene: -; j_gene: TRBJ1-5; v_gene: TRBV20-1; CDR3aa: CSAAGYGNQPQHF; CDR3nt: TGCAGTGCTGCAGGGTATGGCAATCAGCCCCAGCATTTT
abundance: few; d_gene: -; j_gene: TRBJ1-3; v_gene: TRBV20-1; CDR3aa: CSAYGTPGNTIYF; CDR3nt: TGCAGTGCCTACGGGACGCCTGGAAACACCATATATTTT
abundance: -; d_gene: -; j_gene: TRBJ1-2; v_gene: TRBV27; CDR3aa: CASSLGGLGGYTF; CDR3nt: TGTGCCAGCAGTTTGGGAGGGTTGGGGGGCTACACCTTC
abundance: many; d_gene: -; j_gene: TRBJ2-7; v_gene: TRBV5-6; CDR3aa: CASSLLRGDSYEQYF; CDR3nt: TGTGCCAGCAGCTTGTTGCGGGGAGACTCCTACGAGCAGTACTTC
abundance: many; d_gene: -; j_gene: TRBJ2-5; v_gene: TRBV28; CDR3aa: CASSLSDQETQYF; CDR3nt: TGTGCCAGCAGTTTATCGGACCAAGAGACCCAGTACTTC
abundance: few; d_gene: TRBD1; j_gene: TRBJ2-7; v_gene: TRBV29-1; CDR3aa: CSVDGQGLNEQYF; CDR3nt: TGCAGCGTTGACGGACAGGGCCTGAACGAGCAGTACTTC
abundance: -; d_gene: -; j_gene: TRBJ2-7; v_gene: TRBV3-1; CDR3aa: CASSRTGGPYEQYF; CDR3nt: TGTGCCAGCAGCCGGACCGGGGGGCCCTACGAGCAGTACTTC
abundance: many; d_gene: TRBD1; j_gene: TRBJ1-4; v_gene: TRBV12-3/TRBV12-4; CDR3aa: CASRRDRGEKLFF; CDR3nt: TGTGCCAGCCGTAGGGACAGGGGAGAAAAACTGTTTTTT
abundance: -; d_gene: -; j_gene: TRBJ1-6; v_gene: TRBV4-1; CDR3aa: CASSPLNTRKESPLHF; CDR3nt: TGCGCCAGCAGCCCCTTAAACACCCGAAAGGAGTCACCCCTCCACTTT
abundance: many; d_gene: TRBD1; j_gene: TRBJ1-4; v_gene: TRBV30; CDR3aa: CAWIVWTGPATNEKLFF; CDR3nt: TGTGCCTGGATTGTGTGGACAGGGCCTGCAACTAATGAAAAACTGTTTTTT
abundance: -; d_gene: -; j_gene: TRBJ1-4; v_gene: TRBV19; CDR3aa: CATSPFGATNEKLFF; CDR3nt: TGTGCCACATCGCCCTTCGGTGCAACTAATGAAAAACTGTTTTTT
abundance: many; d_gene: -; j_gene: TRBJ1-2; v_gene: TRBV5-6; CDR3aa: CASSPDLAGSGGYTF; CDR3nt: TGTGCCAGCAGCCCGGATCTAGCAGGGAGCGGTGGCTACACCTTC
abundance: many; d_gene: TRBD1; j_gene: TRBJ2-7; v_gene: TRBV19; CDR3aa: CASSIIQGATYEQYF; CDR3nt: TGTGCCAGTAGTATAATACAGGGGGCAACCTACGAGCAGTACTTC
abundance: many; d_gene: -; j_gene: TRBJ1-2; v_gene: TRBV3-1; CDR3aa: CASSQVSGLSIPGGYTF; CDR3nt: TGTGCCAGCAGCCAAGTGTCAGGCCTTTCGATCCCTGGTGGCTACACCTTC
abundance: few; d_gene: -; j_gene: TRBJ2-6; v_gene: TRBV2; CDR3aa: CASKGLRDDPSGADVLTF; CDR3nt: TGTGCCAGCAAGGGTCTCAGGGACGACCCGTCTGGGGCCGACGTCCTGACTTTC
abundance: many; d_gene: -; j_gene: TRBJ1-3; v_gene: TRBV20-1; CDR3aa: CSARGGIGNTIYF; CDR3nt: TGCAGTGCTAGAGGGGGAATTGGAAACACCATATATTTT